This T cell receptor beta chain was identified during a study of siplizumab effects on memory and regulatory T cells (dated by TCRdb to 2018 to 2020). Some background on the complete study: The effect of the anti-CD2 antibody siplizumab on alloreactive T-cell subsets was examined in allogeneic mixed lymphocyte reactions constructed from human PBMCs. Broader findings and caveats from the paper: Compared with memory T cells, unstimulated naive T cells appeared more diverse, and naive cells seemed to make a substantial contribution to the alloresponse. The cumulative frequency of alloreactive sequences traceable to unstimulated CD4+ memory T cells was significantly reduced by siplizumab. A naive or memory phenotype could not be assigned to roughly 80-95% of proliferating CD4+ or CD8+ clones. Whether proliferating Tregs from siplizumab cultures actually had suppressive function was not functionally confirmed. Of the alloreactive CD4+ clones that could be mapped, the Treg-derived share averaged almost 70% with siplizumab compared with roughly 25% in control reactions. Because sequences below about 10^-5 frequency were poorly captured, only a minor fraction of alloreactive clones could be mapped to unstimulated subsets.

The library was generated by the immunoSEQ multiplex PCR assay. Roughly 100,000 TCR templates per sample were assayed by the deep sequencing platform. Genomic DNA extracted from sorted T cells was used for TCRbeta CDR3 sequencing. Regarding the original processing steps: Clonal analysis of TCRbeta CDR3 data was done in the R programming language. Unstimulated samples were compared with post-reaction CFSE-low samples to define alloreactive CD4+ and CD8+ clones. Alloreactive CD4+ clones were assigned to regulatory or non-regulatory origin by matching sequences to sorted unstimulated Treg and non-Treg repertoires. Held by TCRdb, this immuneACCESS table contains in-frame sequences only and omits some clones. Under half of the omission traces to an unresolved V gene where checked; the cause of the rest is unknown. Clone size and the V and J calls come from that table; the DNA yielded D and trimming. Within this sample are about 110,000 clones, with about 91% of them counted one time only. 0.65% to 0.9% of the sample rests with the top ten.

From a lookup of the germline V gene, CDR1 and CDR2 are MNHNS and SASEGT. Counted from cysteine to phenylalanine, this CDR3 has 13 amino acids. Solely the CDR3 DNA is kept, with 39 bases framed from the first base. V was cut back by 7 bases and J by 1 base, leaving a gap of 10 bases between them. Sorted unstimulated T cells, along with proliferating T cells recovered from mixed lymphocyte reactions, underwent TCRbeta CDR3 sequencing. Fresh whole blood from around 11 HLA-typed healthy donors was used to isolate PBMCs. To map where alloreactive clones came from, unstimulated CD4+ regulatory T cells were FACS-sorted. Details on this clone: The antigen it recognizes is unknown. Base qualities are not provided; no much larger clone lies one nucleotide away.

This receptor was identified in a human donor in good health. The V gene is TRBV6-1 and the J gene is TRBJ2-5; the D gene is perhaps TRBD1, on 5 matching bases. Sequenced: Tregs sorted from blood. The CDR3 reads CASIQGFQETQYF. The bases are TGTGCCAGCATCCAGGGCTTCCAAGAGACCCAGTACTTC.